This T cell receptor beta chain appears in the sequencing data of a study of regulatory T cells in long-lasting Graves disease. Points from the study as a whole: Clonotypes that were public and shared totalled some 2,900 in persistent patients versus roughly 1,000 in new patients. Study of thyroid tissue was not done, with only peripheral blood studied.

Germline V gene sequence: CDR1 SEHNR, CDR2 FQNEAQ (reference sequence). V lost 0 bases to trimming and J lost 7 bases, with 13 bases between them. The CDR3 runs to 15 residues. Only a few counts were recorded for this clonotype. The antigen is not known. The time point: persistent/refractory GD, antithyroid drugs over 5 years with positive TRAb. Scientists built the TCR library using RNA that was extracted from PBMCs. A volume of 7 to 9 milliliters of peripheral blood was collected in EDTA tubes. With iRepertoire HTBI primers and Arm-PCR of CDR3 regions, TCR beta libraries were built. TCRdb re-called the multiplex PCR reads through MiXCR, storing one row per CDR3 protein. The profile shows 500,000 to 800,000 distinct CDR3 sequences, about 32% of them singletons.

The genes are TRBV7-9 and TRBJ1-5; D possibly corresponds to TRBD1 (5 bases). The sample was peripheral blood mononuclear cells (PBMCs), taken when the disease was refractory, from a patient treated with antithyroid drugs. The TCR originated in a female donor with Graves disease. CDR3 protein: CASSLAGKGSQPQHF. The DNA for the CDR3 is TGTGCCAGCAGCTTAGCGGGGAAGGGGTCGCAGCCCCAGCATTTT.